One sample yielded the 31 T cell receptor beta chains listed below, sequenced in a study of T cell changes during pregnancy in multiple sclerosis. Assay: immunoSEQ multiplex PCR; the TCRdb copy retains only in-frame clones and omits some. The table has more than 75,000 clones, about 94% seen once. The material was peripheral blood, obtained in the third trimester of pregnancy. These TCRs come from a female donor with multiple sclerosis, enrolled in a pregnancy study.

This chain joins TRBV4-2 and TRBJ2-7, with 7 positions matching TRBD2. Trimming removed 0 bases from V and 2 bases from J; junction bases left unmatched: 4. The V gene's germline CDR1 is LGHNA and CDR2 YNFKEQ. The CDR3 loop spans 15 amino acids. The DNA of the CDR3 is TGTGCCAGCAGCCAAGAAGTGGGGACTACCTACGAGCAGTACTTC. It is translated as CASSQEVGTTYEQYF.

The genes are TRBV28 and TRBJ1-6, with a weak D call TRBD1 (5 bases). This CDR3 spans 17 amino acids. Trimming took off 3 bases at V and 5 bases at J, with 17 bases between the two ends. Germline CDR1 reads MDHEN; CDR2 reads SYDVKM. This CDR3 reads CASSFPMGGANNSPLHF. The CDR3 bases are TGTGCCAGCAGTTTCCCGATGGGAGGGGCAAATAATTCACCCCTCCACTTT. Using reference TRBV28 and TRBJ1-6 for the parts outside the CDR3, the full variable domain is DVKVTQSSRYLVKRTGEKVFLECVQDMDHENMFWYRQDPGLGLRLIYFSYDVKMKEKGDIPEGYSVSREKKERFSLILESASTNQTSMYLCASSFPMGGANNSPLHFGNGTRLTVT.

DNA for the CDR3: TGCAGCGTTGTGAGGTCTGGGGACAGGGGTGACGAGCAGTACTTC. Residues: CSVVRSGDRGDEQYF. The V and J genes are TRBV29-1 and TRBJ2-7, with 10 bases identical to TRBD1. Germline lookup yields CDR1 SQVTM and CDR2 ANQGSEA. This CDR3 region has 15 residues. The ends lost 4 bases at V and 5 bases at J; junction bases unmatched: 11.

V and J are TRBV19 and TRBJ1-1, with a tentative D call TRBD1 (5 bases). The CDR3 consists of 11 residues. Trimming stripped 8 bases from V and 11 bases from J, with 15 bases between. Germline loops: CDR1 LNHDA, CDR2 SQIVND (reference sequence). The CDR3: CASGRGEWAFF. The CDR3 DNA is TGTGCCAGTGGGAGGGGAGAGTGGGCTTTCTTT.

The rearrangement links TRBV6-1 to TRBJ1-2; 8 bases match TRBD1. Trimming cost V 3 bases and J 7 bases; bases outside gene matches: 13. CDR3 length: 16 residues. Per the germline V gene, CDR1 is MNHNS and CDR2 is SASEGT. The CDR3: CASSDNQGAVGGGYTF. CDR3 sequence (DNA): TGTGCCAGCAGTGACAATCAGGGGGCCGTAGGTGGTGGCTACACCTTC.

This clone was recorded once. The J gene is TRBJ1-2, the V gene TRBV6-5; D may be TRBD1 (6 bases). CDR1 and CDR2 (germline): MNHEY, SVGAGI. This CDR3 has 13 amino acids. V shed 6 bases and J shed 8 bases, with 16 bases lying between them. For the CDR3, the DNA is TGTGCCAGCAGGAAGGGGGGGGTGGGAGGCTACACCTTC. This sequence encodes CASRKGGVGGYTF.

This chain links TRBV18 with TRBJ2-1; 8 nucleotides match TRBD1. The CDR3 sequence is 18 residues long. Germline lookup yields CDR1 KGHSH and CDR2 LQKENI. V gave up 0 bases and J gave up 2 bases; unmatched junction bases: 9. Here the CDR3 DNA reads TGTGCCAGCTCACCACCGGCGGTAGGACAGGGTCCCTACAATGAGCAGTTCTTC. Translating gives CASSPPAVGQGPYNEQFF.

This chain connects TRBV19 to TRBJ1-2; 8 nucleotides line up with TRBD1. The CDR3 has 13 residues. J gave up 6 bases and V 6 bases, and 6 bases lay outside the gene matches. Germline V gene data show CDR1 as LNHDA and CDR2 as SQIVND (reference sequence). Written as DNA, the CDR3 is TGTGCCAGTAGCGGACAGGGATGGAATGGCTACACCTTC. Its protein is CASSGQGWNGYTF.

This chain uses TRBV10-1 with TRBJ2-1; 14 bases align to TRBD2. There are 14 residues in the CDR3. Losses at the gene ends were 6 bases for V and 8 bases for J; bases not matched to a gene: 3. Germline V CDR1 and CDR2: WNHNN, SYGVQD (reference sequence). The chain's CDR3 is CASSGLAGGYEQFF. CDR3 nucleotides: TGCGCCAGCAGCGGACTAGCGGGGGGATATGAGCAGTTCTTC.

The V and J genes are TRBV7-8 and TRBJ1-2, with a possible D match to TRBD1 (5 bases). The CDR3 extends over 16 amino acids. Germline V gene data show CDR1 as SGHVS and CDR2 as FQNEAQ. V was clipped by 5 bases and J by 4 bases, with 20 bases between them. The CDR3 DNA sequence: TGTGCCAGCAGCACCAGGGCGGGAGGTACCATCTATGGCTACACCTTC. This sequence encodes CASSTRAGGTIYGYTF.

The V call is TRBV9, the J call TRBJ2-7, with 9 nucleotides matching TRBD1. Germline CDR1 reads SGDLS; CDR2 reads YYNGEE. Unmatched junction bases numbered 4, after V lost 3 bases and J lost 0 bases. The CDR3 loop spans 15 amino acids. CDR3 residues: CASSAQGASSYEQYF. CDR3 DNA: TGTGCCAGCAGCGCACAGGGGGCGAGCTCCTACGAGCAGTACTTC.

The rearrangement uses TRBV6-5 and TRBJ2-3; D possibly corresponds to TRBD2 (5 bases). This CDR3 is 16 amino acids long. V was clipped by 0 bases and J by 1 base, with 11 bases between them. Germline CDR1 MNHEY, CDR2 SVGAGI. In DNA form, the CDR3 reads TGTGCCAGCAGTTACTCGAATCTAGCTGGCACAGATACGCAGTATTTT. Protein: CASSYSNLAGTDTQYF.

This chain connects TRBV28 to TRBJ1-2, with 7 bases that match TRBD1. After removal of 1 base from V and 4 bases from J, the junction contained 6 bases not matched to a gene. Germline CDR1 and CDR2: MDHEN and SYDVKM. The CDR3 runs to 15 residues. Written as DNA, the CDR3 is TGTGCCAGCAGTTTATCGAGACAGGGCGTCTATGGCTACACCTTC. Its translation is CASSLSRQGVYGYTF.

The chain combines TRBV7-9 with TRBJ2-1; TRBD1 agrees at 7 bases. The CDR3 has 14 amino acids. Germline V gene sequence: CDR1 SEHNR, CDR2 FQNEAQ (reference sequence). Unmatched junction bases numbered 5, after V lost 4 bases and J lost 5 bases. Written as DNA, the CDR3 is TGTGCCAGCAGCTCGGGACAGCAGAACAATGAGCAGTTCTTC. Its translation is CASSSGQQNNEQFF.

The CDR3 loop reads CASSLHPGTEKNYGYTF. The CDR3, as DNA: TGTGCCAGCAGTTTACACCCAGGGACAGAGAAAAACTATGGCTACACCTTC. The chain has TRBV27 and TRBJ1-2; 7 nucleotides align to TRBD1. This CDR3 has 17 amino acids. Germline loops: CDR1 MNHEY, CDR2 SMNVEV (reference sequence). J was trimmed by 2 bases and V by 2 bases; bases with no gene match: 11.

This chain uses TRBV27 with TRBJ1-3; 7 positions match TRBD1. With 5 bases clipped from V and 0 bases from J, the junction kept 13 bases outside the gene matches. The CDR3 has 18 amino acids. Per germline, CDR1 MNHEY and CDR2 SMNVEV (reference sequence). The chain's CDR3 is CASSLKWGDRPSGNTIYF. For the CDR3, the DNA is TGTGCCAGCAGTCTAAAATGGGGGGACAGACCCTCTGGAAACACCATATATTTT.

As regards this clone: At the DNA level, this CDR3 is encoded by other sequences in the same sample as well. The chain joins TRBV29-1 to TRBJ1-5; D is perhaps TRBD1 (6 bases). Germline CDR1 and CDR2: SQVTM and ANQGSEA. V was clipped by 4 bases and J by 4 bases, with 8 bases between them. This CDR3 region has 12 residues. This CDR3 reads CSVGGQNQPQHF. DNA of the CDR3: TGCAGCGTTGGAGGACAGAATCAGCCCCAGCATTTT.

The sample holds a few counts of this clone. The V and J genes are TRBV6-4 and TRBJ1-6, with a possible D match to TRBD1 (5 bases). The CDR3 consists of 14 residues. Germline V gene data show CDR1 as MRHNA and CDR2 as SNTAGT. V lost 0 bases and J lost 5, with 5 bases in between. The chain's CDR3 is CASSDSRDNSPLHF. DNA for the CDR3: TGTGCCAGCAGTGACTCCAGGGATAATTCACCCCTCCACTTT.

This clone appeared once. CDR3 amino acids: CASSLGIYEQYF. In DNA form, the CDR3 reads TGTGCCAGCAGCTTAGGTATCTACGAGCAGTACTTC. The V and J genes are TRBV13 and TRBJ2-7; D is ambiguous. Germline CDR1 and CDR2: PRHDT and FYEKMQ (reference sequence). Trimming shortened V by 0 bases and J by 3 bases, and 3 bases separated the two germline ends. This CDR3 contains 12 residues.

This chain uses TRBV7-9 with TRBJ1-4; D not resolved. The V gene lost 11 bases and the J gene lost 0 bases, with 4 bases spanning the gap. Germline values: CDR1 SEHNR, CDR2 FQNEAQ (reference sequence). CDR3 length equals 11 residues. Here the CDR3 reads CASSTNEKLFF. The DNA of the CDR3 is TGTGCCTCCTCAACTAATGAAAAACTGTTTTTT.

The chain recombines TRBV9 with TRBJ2-5; 9 bases map to TRBD1. Germline V lookup: CDR1 SGDLS, CDR2 YYNGEE. The CDR3 extends over 15 amino acids. Trimming cost V 0 bases and J 5 bases; bases outside gene matches: 5. DNA for the CDR3: TGTGCCAGCAGCGTAGGGATGACAGGGGGTGAGACCCAGTACTTC. The encoded protein is CASSVGMTGGETQYF. Together with reference TRBV9 and TRBJ2-5, the CDR3 gives the full variable domain: DSGVTQTPKHLITATGQRVTLRCSPRSGDLSVYWYQQSLDQGLQFLIQYYNGEERAKGNILERFSAQQFPDLHSELNLSSLELGDSALYFCASSVGMTGGETQYFGPGTRLLVL.

This chain connects TRBV5-1 to TRBJ2-7; weak D call: TRBD2 (5 bases). The CDR3 totals 14 residues. Trimming removed 0 bases from V and 1 base from J, with 8 bases in between. Germline CDR1 SGHRS, CDR2 YFSETQ. In nucleotides, the CDR3 is TGCGCCAGCAGCTTGGGTCGGGGTTCCTACGAGCAGTACTTC. Its protein product is CASSLGRGSYEQYF.

This clone appeared a single time. The J gene is TRBJ2-2, the V gene TRBV6-5, with a tentative D call TRBD1 (6 bases). Trimming took 1 base from V and 3 from J, leaving 9 bases between them. This CDR3 is 15 amino acids long. Germline V gene data show CDR1 as MNHEY and CDR2 as SVGAGI. The CDR3 spells CASSYYTGHTGELFF. CDR3 sequence (DNA): TGTGCCAGCAGTTACTACACAGGGCACACCGGGGAGCTGTTTTTT.

Turning to this clone: The sample holds other DNA sequences that translate to the same CDR3. The chain recombines TRBV2 with TRBJ1-5; 7 nucleotides match TRBD1. The CDR3 spans 15 residues. Germline CDR1 SNHLY, CDR2 FYNNEI. Trimming took 4 bases from V and 0 from J; bases not matched to a gene: 3. The CDR3: CASSGDSNSNQPQHF. CDR3 sequence (DNA): TGTGCCAGCAGTGGGGACAGCAATAGCAATCAGCCCCAGCATTTT.

The gene calls are TRBV6-1 and TRBJ2-7, with D possibly matching TRBD2 (5 bases). The V gene lost 6 bases and the J gene lost 2 bases, with 14 bases spanning the gap. The V gene's germline CDR1 is MNHNS and CDR2 SASEGT. This CDR3 region has 14 residues. CDR3 sequence (DNA): TGTGCCAGCAGGTTAACGGACTTAGCCTACGAGCAGTACTTC. Translated: CASRLTDLAYEQYF.

The chain employs TRBV11-2 and TRBJ1-1; TRBD1 matches at 7 bases. Germline CDR1 reads SGHAT; CDR2 reads FQNNGV. The V and J ends lost 6 bases and 1 base, in that order; junction bases with no gene match: 8. The CDR3 is 15 amino acids. Here the CDR3 DNA reads TGTGCCAGCAGTCCCACAGGGGTCACGAACACTGAAGCTTTCTTT. This sequence encodes CASSPTGVTNTEAFF.

The rearrangement joins TRBV2 to TRBJ1-5; unclear D gene. V lost 5 bases, J lost 2 bases, and 10 bases lay in between. The CDR3 extends over 14 amino acids. The germline CDR1 and CDR2 sequences are SNHLY and FYNNEI. In DNA, the CDR3 is TGTGCCAGCAGTCTACTCACGGGCAATCAGCCCCAGCATTTT. This gives the protein CASSLLTGNQPQHF.

CDR3 protein: CASSWDGLNTEAFF. Here the CDR3 DNA reads TGTGCCAGCAGCTGGGACGGACTAAACACTGAAGCTTTCTTT. The rearrangement joins TRBV5-5 to TRBJ1-1; the D gene is possibly TRBD1 (5 bases). The CDR3 is 14 amino acids. V was shortened by 3 bases and J by 2 bases, with 11 bases between the two germline ends. Per the germline V gene, CDR1 is SGHKS and CDR2 is YYEKEE (reference sequence).

The gene calls are TRBV6-6 and TRBJ2-7, with a tentative D call TRBD1 (6 bases). Germline CDR1 is MNHNY and CDR2 is SVGAGI (reference sequence). Trimming shortened V by 9 bases and J by 3 bases, and 15 bases separated the two germline ends. The CDR3 has 13 residues. The CDR3 reads CASGQLKVYEQYF. In DNA, the CDR3 is TGTGCCAGTGGACAGTTGAAAGTCTACGAGCAGTACTTC.

The chain has TRBV6-1 and TRBJ2-3; 10 nucleotides align to TRBD1. The CDR3 consists of 15 residues. The germline V gene encodes CDR1 MNHNS and CDR2 SASEGT. V shed 0 bases, J shed 4 bases, and the junction held 1 base outside the gene matches. CDR3 region: CASSEATGGADTQYF. DNA of the CDR3: TGTGCCAGCAGTGAAGCGACAGGGGGCGCAGATACGCAGTATTTT.

This chain joins TRBV6-1 and TRBJ1-1; 10 bases fit TRBD1. V was pared by 3 bases and J by 1 base, with 11 bases of the junction left unmatched. The CDR3 runs 18 residues. The germline gives CDR1 MNHNS, CDR2 SASEGT. The CDR3 DNA sequence: TGTGCCAGCAGTGAGGTGTTCGGGACAGGGGCGAGGAACACTGAAGCTTTCTTT. It specifies CASSEVFGTGARNTEAFF.